The 12 T cell receptor beta chains below were found in one sample sequenced in a study of Ad26.COV2.S vaccination and SARS-CoV-2 variants. Assay: immunoSEQ multiplex PCR; the TCRdb copy retains only in-frame clones and omits some. The data hold about 350,000 clones, with 75% to 90% observed a single time. Treatment in this sample: about 20 received Ad26.COV2.S at low or high dose, single or two shots; about five received placebo; per-sample allocation not given. Specimen acquisition occurred on day 63 following the initial vaccine or placebo injection. Here the sequenced sample was peripheral blood, taken in a trial of Ad26.COV2.S vaccine versus placebo. These receptors all stem from a person between 18 and 65 years old who received the Ad26.COV2.S COVID-19 vaccine or a placebo.

This clone was counted a single time. The same CDR3 arises from other DNA sequences in this sample as well. The chain links TRBV5-1 to TRBJ2-3; 8 nucleotides match TRBD2. V lost 4 bases, J lost 0 bases, and 1 base stayed unmatched. Germline loops: CDR1 SGHRS, CDR2 YFSETQ. This CDR3 has 14 amino acids. For the CDR3, the DNA is TGCGCCAGCAGCACTAGCGGTAGCACAGATACGCAGTATTTT. It translates to CASSTSGSTDTQYF. The variable domain in full, with the rest retrieved from reference TRBV5-1 and TRBJ2-3, is KAGVTQTPRYLIKTRGQQVTLSCSPISGHRSVSWYQQTPGQGLQFLFEYFSETQRNKGNFPGRFSGRQFSNSRSEMNVSTLELGDSALYLCASSTSGSTDTQYFGPGTRLTVL.

The CDR3 DNA reads as TGTGCCAGTTCCCGTGAAGTCAGCGGGAGAACAGATACGCAGTATTTT. It codes for CASSREVSGRTDTQYF. The chain carries TRBV9 and TRBJ2-3, with TRBD2 matching 8 bases. Germline assignment: CDR1 SGDLS and CDR2 YYNGEE. V lost 8 bases to trimming and J lost 3 bases; unmatched junction nucleotides: 14. The CDR3 loop spans 16 amino acids.

The V call is TRBV28, the J call TRBJ1-2; D is uncertain. With 6 bases removed from V and 5 bases from J, the gap between germline ends came to 16 bases. This CDR3 spans 14 amino acids. Germline V gene sequence: CDR1 MDHEN, CDR2 SYDVKM. The CDR3 is CASSPDSRTYGYTF. The CDR3 DNA sequence: TGTGCCAGCAGCCCGGACTCCCGGACGTATGGCTACACCTTC.

The chain links TRBV24-1 to TRBJ2-3, with D possibly being TRBD2 (6 bases). From germline, CDR1 is KGHDR and CDR2 SFDVKD. There are 17 residues in the CDR3. V was shortened by 5 bases and J by 0 bases, with 17 bases between the two germline ends. Here the CDR3 DNA reads TGTGCCACCAGTGCCTTTAGCGGTTACGCTAGCACAGATACGCAGTATTTT. Protein sequence: CATSAFSGYASTDTQYF.

A word on this clone: The sample holds other DNA sequences that translate to the same CDR3. V gene TRBV18 combines with J gene TRBJ2-5; tentative D call: TRBD2 (5 bases). The germline V gene has CDR1 KGHSH and CDR2 LQKENI. The CDR3 extends over 14 amino acids. Between the trimmed V and J ends, which lost 0 bases and 0 bases, there was a span of 5 bases. The CDR3 is CASSPPGNQETQYF. The CDR3 coding sequence is TGTGCCAGCTCACCACCCGGGAACCAAGAGACCCAGTACTTC.

The chain joins TRBV30 to TRBJ1-5, with D uncertain. Per the germline V gene, CDR1 is GTSNPN and CDR2 is SVGIG (reference sequence). The CDR3 consists of 12 residues. CDR3 DNA sequence: TGTGACCGAGATCTAGGGAATCAGCCCCAGCATTTT. Translated, it gives CDRDLGNQPQHF.

A word on this clone: This CDR3 is also generated by other DNA sequences in the sample. J is TRBJ2-5 and V is TRBV19; no reliable D call. Germline CDR1 and CDR2: LNHDA and SQIVND (reference sequence). V lost 3 bases and J 5 bases, leaving 7 bases between the germline ends. The CDR3 is 12 amino acids. The CDR3 nucleotides are TGTGCCAGTAGTATCGGCCGGGAGACCCAGTACTTC. This codes for CASSIGRETQYF.

V gene TRBV27 combines with J gene TRBJ1-5; D not certain. Deletions cut 8 bases from V and 3 bases from J, with 14 bases between. The CDR3 totals 14 residues. Germline V gene sequence: CDR1 MNHEY, CDR2 SMNVEV (reference sequence). In DNA form, the CDR3 reads TGTGCCAGCGGCCCTGGCAAGCCCAATCAGCCCCAGCATTTT. It encodes CASGPGKPNQPQHF.

This sequence joins TRBV19 and TRBJ2-5, with a tentative D call TRBD2 (6 bases). The CDR3 is 14 residues long. The germline CDR1 and CDR2 sequences are LNHDA and SQIVND (reference sequence). V lost 1 base to trimming and J lost 4 bases, with 10 bases between them. The DNA for the CDR3 is TGTGCCAGTAGTATAGGGGGAGGAGGAGAGACCCAGTACTTC. Encoded protein: CASSIGGGGETQYF. The full variable domain, rest sourced from reference TRBV19 and TRBJ2-5, is DGGITQSPKYLFRKEGQNVTLSCEQNLNHDAMYWYRQDPGQGLRLIYYSQIVNDFQKGDIAEGYSVSREKKESFPLTVTSAQKNPTAFYLCASSIGGGGETQYFGPGTRLLVL.

V and J are TRBV5-1 and TRBJ2-2; 9 bases map to TRBD2. This CDR3 is 15 amino acids long. Losses at the gene ends were 4 bases for V and 6 bases for J; bases not matched to a gene: 7. The germline V gene encodes CDR1 SGHRS and CDR2 YFSETQ. The CDR3 loop reads CASSGVAGAPGELFF. CDR3 DNA: TGCGCCAGCAGCGGGGTAGCGGGAGCTCCCGGGGAGCTGTTTTTT. The whole variable domain, filled in from reference TRBV5-1 and TRBJ2-2, reads KAGVTQTPRYLIKTRGQQVTLSCSPISGHRSVSWYQQTPGQGLQFLFEYFSETQRNKGNFPGRFSGRQFSNSRSEMNVSTLELGDSALYLCASSGVAGAPGELFFGEGSRLTVL.

This clone was counted only a few times. The CDR3 is CASSVGQTFNQPQHF. The CDR3 region has the DNA TGTGCCAGCAGTGTGGGCCAGACCTTTAATCAGCCCCAGCATTTT. The chain employs TRBV2 and TRBJ1-5; D gene ambiguous. CDR3 length: 15 residues. Germline V gene lookup returns CDR1 SNHLY and CDR2 FYNNEI. V gave up 4 bases and J gave up 4 bases, with 14 bases separating them.

In its sample, this clone was seen once. The genes are TRBV28 and TRBJ1-1; no firm D call. The length of the CDR3 is 15 residues. Trimming removed 7 bases from V and 0 bases from J, with 15 bases in between. Germline V lookup: CDR1 MDHEN, CDR2 SYDVKM. The CDR3 nucleotides are TGTGCCAGCATTCTCGCGGGTGGGGTGAACACTGAAGCTTTCTTT. This gives the protein CASILAGGVNTEAFF.